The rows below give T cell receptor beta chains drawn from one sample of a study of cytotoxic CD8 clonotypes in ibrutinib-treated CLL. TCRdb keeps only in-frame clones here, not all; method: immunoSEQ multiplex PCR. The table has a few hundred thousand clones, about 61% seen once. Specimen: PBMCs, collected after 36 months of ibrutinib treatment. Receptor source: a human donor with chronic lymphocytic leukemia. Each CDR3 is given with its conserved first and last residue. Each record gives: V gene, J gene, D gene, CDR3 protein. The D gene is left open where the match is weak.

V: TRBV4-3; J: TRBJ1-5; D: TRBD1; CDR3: CASSQDRNRGGGQPQHF
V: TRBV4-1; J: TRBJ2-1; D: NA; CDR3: CASSQVSLVGGSPFF
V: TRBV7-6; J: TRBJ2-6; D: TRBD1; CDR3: CASSNRGTGANVLTF
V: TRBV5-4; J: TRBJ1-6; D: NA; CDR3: CASSLDAGSYNSPLHF
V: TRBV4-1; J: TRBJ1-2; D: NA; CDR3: CASSQIGRTYGYTF
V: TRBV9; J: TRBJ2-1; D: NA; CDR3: CASSYRGYNEQFF
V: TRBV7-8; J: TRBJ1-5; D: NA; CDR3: CASSLYFQVHDEVQPQHF
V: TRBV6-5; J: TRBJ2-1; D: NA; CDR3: CASSKRGVNEQFF
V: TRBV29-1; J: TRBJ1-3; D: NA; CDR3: CSARDSWGNTIYF
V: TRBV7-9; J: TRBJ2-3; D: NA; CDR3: CASSVTGSTDTQYF
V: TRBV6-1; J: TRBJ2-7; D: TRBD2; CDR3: CASSEGPGGILPYEQYF
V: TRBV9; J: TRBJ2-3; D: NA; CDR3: CASSVGGRRADTQYF
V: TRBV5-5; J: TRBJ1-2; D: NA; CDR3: CASSLRVTGGYTF
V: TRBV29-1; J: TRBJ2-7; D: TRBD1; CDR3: CSARQGPYEQYF
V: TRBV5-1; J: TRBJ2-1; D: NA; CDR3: CASSPGHLWDEQFF
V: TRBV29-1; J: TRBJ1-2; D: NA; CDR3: CSVDRDSGYTF
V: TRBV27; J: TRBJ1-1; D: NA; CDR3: CASSSPGGTEAFF
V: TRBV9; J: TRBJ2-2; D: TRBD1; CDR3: CASSVEQGLVTNTGELFF
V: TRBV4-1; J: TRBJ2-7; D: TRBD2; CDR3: CASSQGPSGIEQYF
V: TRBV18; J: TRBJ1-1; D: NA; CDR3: CASSPPGRVNTEAFF
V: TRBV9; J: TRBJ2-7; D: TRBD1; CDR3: CASSVGDSREQYF
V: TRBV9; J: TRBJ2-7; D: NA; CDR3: CASSPGPSYEQYF
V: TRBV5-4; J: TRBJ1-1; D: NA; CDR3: CASSLARKLNTEAFF
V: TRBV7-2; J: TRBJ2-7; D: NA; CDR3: CASSVGDNGDEQYF
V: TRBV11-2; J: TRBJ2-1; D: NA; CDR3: CASSLGLVQFF
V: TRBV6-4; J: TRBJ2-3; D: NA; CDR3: CASSEQGSTDTQYF
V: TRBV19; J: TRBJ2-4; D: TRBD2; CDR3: CASSIEGTSGLSNIQYF
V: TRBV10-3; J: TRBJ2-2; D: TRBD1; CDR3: CAIGSGTGTNTGELFF
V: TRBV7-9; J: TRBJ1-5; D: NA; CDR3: CASSFGGHGNQPQHF
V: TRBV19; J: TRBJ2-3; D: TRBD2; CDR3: CASSIRAGGPLMQYF
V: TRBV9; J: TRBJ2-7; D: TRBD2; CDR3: CASSKGLAGGPQYEQYF
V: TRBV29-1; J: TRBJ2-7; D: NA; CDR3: CSVAETGFLGYEQYF
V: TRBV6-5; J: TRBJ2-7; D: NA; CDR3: CASSYGQVSYEQYF
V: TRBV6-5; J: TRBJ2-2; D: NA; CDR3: CASRSFRGNGELFF
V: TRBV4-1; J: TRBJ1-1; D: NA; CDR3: CASSHGTATGAFF
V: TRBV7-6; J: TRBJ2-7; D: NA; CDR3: CATQRGAGTYEQYF
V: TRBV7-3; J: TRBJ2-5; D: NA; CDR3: CASSLNRGDETQYF
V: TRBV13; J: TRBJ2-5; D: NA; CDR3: CASSLAVYQETQYF
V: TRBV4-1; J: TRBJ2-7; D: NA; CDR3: CASSHHRDSPTLTYEQYF
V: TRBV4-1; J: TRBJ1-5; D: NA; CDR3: CASSHPLGGATTNQPQHF
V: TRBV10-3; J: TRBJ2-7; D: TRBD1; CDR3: CAISLGQGPVEQYF
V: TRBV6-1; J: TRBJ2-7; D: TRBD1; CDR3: CASSEQVQGAGEQYF
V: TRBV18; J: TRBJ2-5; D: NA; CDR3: CASSPMRETQYF
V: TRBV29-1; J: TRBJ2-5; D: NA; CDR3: CSAGSLRETQYF
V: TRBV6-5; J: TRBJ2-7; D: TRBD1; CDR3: CASSAGTGTGFEQYF
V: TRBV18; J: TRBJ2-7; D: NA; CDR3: CASSPPGLSYEQYF
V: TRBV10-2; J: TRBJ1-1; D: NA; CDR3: CASSESSGAGDTEAFF